The T cell receptor beta chain under discussion was sequenced for a study of blood T cells in healthy people across ages. General study findings and limits: Researchers said unsorted PBMCs prevented a conclusive naive versus antigen-experienced comparison. Aged donors had fewer naive CD4+ cells and lower diversity than long-lived donors.

Together with a sample-barcoded 5' primer, a J-beta primer mix was included in a second PCR lasting roughly 6 to 12 cycles. Each TCR beta cDNA got a 12-nucleotide random molecular identifier. Each CDR3 protein is one row after TCRdb ran MiXCR on the 5' RACE reads. The table includes hundreds of thousands of distinct CDR3 sequences, about 24% detected once. Total RNA, at least 5.5 micrograms per sample, came from PBMCs. Comments on this clonotype: Its antigen is currently unknown.

The receptor was isolated from a man aged 65 to 79 in good health. Material: blood.

The CDR3 is CSVGGPANTGELFF. Written as DNA, the CDR3 is TGCAGCGTTGGCGGACCAGCGAACACCGGGGAGCTGTTTTTT. The chain has TRBV29-1 and TRBJ2-2; no clear D. Germline V gives CDR1 SQVTM, CDR2 ANQGSEA. The V end was cut by 4 bases, the J end by 0 bases, with 9 bases between. CDR3 length equals 14 residues.